The 5 T cell receptor beta chains below were found in one sample sequenced in a study of read filtering for tumor transcriptome and immune sequencing. Molecular barcoded adaptors covering alpha/delta and beta/gamma chains were used on around 370 ng RNA. From the reads, TCRdb called clonotypes with MiXCR, one entry per CDR3 protein. The data show 90,000 or so distinct CDR3 sequences, around a fifth seen once. The specimen sequenced was a population of CD138-negative cells sorted from bone marrow. The receptor source for this set is a donor aged 40 or older with multiple myeloma.

This clonotype was found a few times. Relative to the germline gene, one junction end is altered; a read error may explain this. This rearrangement joins TRBV7-3 to TRBJ2-5; perhaps TRBD1 as D (6 bases). From germline, CDR1 is SGHTA and CDR2 FQGTGA. The CDR3 spans 14 residues. CDR3 nucleotides: TGTGCCGGCAGCTTATCAGGGGTCGAAGAGACCCAGTACTTC. This translates into CAGSLSGVEETQYF.

The V call is TRBV5-1, the J call TRBJ2-7, with TRBD2 as a possible D gene (6 bases). The CDR3 is 15 residues long. Trimming left V 4 bases short and J 5 bases short, with 19 bases between. In germline, CDR1 is SGHRS, CDR2 YFSETQ. Written as DNA, the CDR3 is TGCGCCAGCAGCACGACCGGGACTGGCGGGGACGAGCAGTACTTC. Translation: CASSTTGTGGDEQYF. The full variable domain, with the rest looked up from reference TRBV5-1 and TRBJ2-7, is KAGVTQTPRYLIKTRGQQVTLSCSPISGHRSVSWYQQTPGQGLQFLFEYFSETQRNKGNFPGRFSGRQFSNSRSEMNVSTLELGDSALYLCASSTTGTGGDEQYFGPGTRLTVT.

The V and J genes are TRBV4-1 and TRBJ2-4, with D maybe TRBD2 (5 bases). Germline values: CDR1 MGHRA, CDR2 YSYEKL. CDR3 length: 14 residues. V gave up 0 bases and J gave up 3 bases, with 6 bases separating them. CDR3 region: CASSQEEGKNIQYF. The CDR3 DNA reads TGCGCCAGCAGCCAAGAAGAGGGCAAAAACATTCAGTACTTC.

This clonotype occurred many times. The rearrangement joins TRBV12-3 or TRBV12-4 to TRBJ2-5; 7 bases match TRBD2. CDR3 length equals 12 residues. V was pared by 7 bases and J by 2 bases, with 1 base of the junction left unmatched. The CDR3 protein is CASKRGQETQYF. CDR3 bases: TGTGCCAGCAAGCGGGGACAAGAGACCCAGTACTTC.

This clonotype was counted at least ten times. The gene calls are TRBV4-1 and TRBJ2-6, with a possible D match to TRBD2 (5 bases). Trimming stripped 2 bases from V and 1 base from J, with 12 bases between. The CDR3 covers 17 residues. Germline V gives CDR1 MGHRA, CDR2 YSYEKL. In nucleotides, the CDR3 is TGCGCCAGCAGCCAACCGGCGGGCTTATCTGGGGCCAACGTCCTGACTTTC. Its protein is CASSQPAGLSGANVLTF.